Below, 4 T cell receptor beta chains from the same sample are listed, as sequenced in a study of monozygotic twins with inflammatory bowel disease. For each CDR3 protein, TCRdb gives one entry from its re-call of the 5' RACE reads, without DNA. With approximately 150,000 distinct CDR3 sequences in the sample, the ten largest clones hold less than 3%. The source material was blood. These TCRs come from a human donor with ulcerative colitis or Crohn's disease, or a healthy co-twin of an affected twin (not recorded which).

The rearrangement joins TRBV20-1 to TRBJ1-5. The CDR3 has 15 amino acids. Germline-derived CDR1 and CDR2 are DFQATT and SNEGSKA (reference sequence). CDR3 amino acids: CSARGPGLSNQPQHF.

V is TRBV6-5 and J is TRBJ1-1. Germline CDR1 MNHEY, CDR2 SVGAGI. This CDR3 has 15 amino acids. The CDR3 protein is CASSYNRALNTEAFF.

V is TRBV7-3 and J is TRBJ2-5. This CDR3 contains 14 residues. Germline CDR1 reads SGHTA; CDR2 reads FQGTGA. The CDR3 reads CASSLTGNQETQYF.

The rearrangement links TRBV3-1 to TRBJ1-1; TCRdb's D call, TRBD1, is unchecked because there is no DNA. Germline assignment: CDR1 LGHDT and CDR2 YNNKEL (reference sequence). This CDR3 contains 14 residues. CDR3 residues: CASRLQGWNTEAFF. Looking up the rest from reference TRBV3-1 and TRBJ1-1 gives the full variable domain: DTAVSQTPKYLVTQMGNDKSIKCEQNLGHDTMYWYKQDSKKFLKIMFSYNNKELIINETVPNRFSPKSPDKAHLNLHINSLELGDSAVYFCASRLQGWNTEAFFGQGTRLTVV.